This T cell receptor beta chain is from a study of OX40 agonist ivuxolimab in advanced cancers. Sequencing used immunoSEQ multiplex PCR; TCRdb keeps in-frame clones, though not all of them. The top ten clones hold roughly 9.9% of a sample with about 48,000 clones, around 83% of them seen once. This material consisted of CD4+ or CD8+ T cells sorted from blood, taken in a trial of the OX40 agonist ivuxolimab. The TCR sequence derives from an adult with an advanced solid tumor such as melanoma, head and neck, liver or kidney cancer.

The CDR3 here is CASSPRDGNYGYTF. The CDR3 DNA sequence: TGTGCCAGCAGCCCGAGGGACGGCAACTATGGCTACACCTTC. The chain couples TRBV5-4 to TRBJ1-2; possibly TRBD1 for D (5 bases). V shed 4 bases and J shed 2 bases, with 12 bases lying between them. From germline, CDR1 is SGHNT and CDR2 YYREEE (reference sequence). The CDR3 covers 14 residues.